Following are 21 T cell receptor beta chains from one sample sequenced in a study of blood T cell repertoires in COVID-19. The table came from immunoSEQ multiplex PCR; TCRdb's copy has only in-frame clones and leaves some out. The profile shows fewer than 250,000 clones, around 90% of them singletons. The sample taken for sequencing was peripheral blood. The origin of the receptors is a man aged 25 to 45 with COVID-19, enrolled during active disease.

This CDR3 is CASSKGQGALGDGANVLTF. CDR3 nucleotides: TGTGCCAGCAGTAAGGGACAGGGGGCGCTTGGAGACGGGGCCAACGTCCTGACTTTC. The chain couples TRBV27 to TRBJ2-6; the match to TRBD1 covers 12 bases. J lost 4 bases, V lost 5 bases, and 12 bases had no gene match. CDR3 length: 19 amino acids. The V gene's germline CDR1 is MNHEY and CDR2 SMNVEV (reference sequence).

V usage is TRBV6-5 and J usage is TRBJ1-2; 8 bases match TRBD1. CDR1 and CDR2 (germline): MNHEY, SVGAGI. This CDR3 contains 15 residues. J was trimmed by 3 bases and V by 4 bases; bases with no gene match: 7. The CDR3 bases are TGTGCCAGCAGTTCCTCCACAGGGGGGGACTATGGCTACACCTTC. The encoded protein is CASSSSTGGDYGYTF.

This chain links TRBV7-2 with TRBJ2-5; 7 bases match TRBD2. CDR3 size: 17 residues. J lost 2 bases, V lost 5 bases, and 14 bases had no gene match. The germline gives CDR1 SGHTA, CDR2 FQGNSA. The CDR3 DNA reads as TGTGCCAGCAGCCCGTCTCTTGGGACTAAAACACAAGAGACCCAGTACTTC. Its protein is CASSPSLGTKTQETQYF.

The rearrangement links TRBV6-6 to TRBJ2-7, with D possibly TRBD1 on 6 matching bases. This CDR3 has 13 residues. Trimming stripped 6 bases from V and 6 bases from J, with 15 bases between. The germline V gene encodes CDR1 MNHNY and CDR2 SVGAGI (reference sequence). The CDR3: CASRVQGTLEQYF. In nucleotides, the CDR3 is TGTGCCAGCAGGGTACAGGGTACCCTCGAGCAGTACTTC.

The chain carries TRBV18 and TRBJ1-2, with D uncertain. This CDR3 comprises 15 residues. V gave up 0 bases and J gave up 1 base, with 9 bases separating them. Germline lookup yields CDR1 KGHSH and CDR2 LQKENI. CDR3 amino acids: CASSPPSRDNYGYTF. The CDR3 DNA reads as TGTGCCAGCTCACCACCGTCCCGAGATAACTATGGCTACACCTTC.

The chain recombines TRBV6-5 with TRBJ1-1; D might be TRBD1 (5 bases). V was shortened by 0 bases and J by 1 base, with 9 bases between the two germline ends. Looked up from germline, CDR1 is MNHEY and CDR2 is SVGAGI. The CDR3 has 15 amino acids. The CDR3 region is CASSYSTAANTEAFF. CDR3 DNA sequence: TGTGCCAGCAGTTACTCGACAGCAGCGAACACTGAAGCTTTCTTT.

The chain recombines TRBV28 with TRBJ2-1; 10 nucleotides match TRBD1. CDR3 length: 16 amino acids. Germline V gene sequence: CDR1 MDHEN, CDR2 SYDVKM. V lost 5 bases and J lost 7; bases outside the gene matches: 11. The CDR3 region is CASSQPGQGKGNEQFF. CDR3 nucleotide sequence: TGTGCCAGCAGTCAACCGGGACAGGGGAAGGGGAATGAGCAGTTCTTC.

The genes are TRBV20-1 and TRBJ2-3; 7 bases align to TRBD2. CDR1 is DFQATT and CDR2 is SNEGSKA in the germline V gene (reference sequence). Trimming cost V 6 bases and J 6 bases; bases outside gene matches: 3. There are 11 residues in the CDR3. The CDR3 nucleotides read TGCAGTGCCACACTAGCGGATACGCAGTATTTT. It codes for CSATLADTQYF.

This clone has only one observation. The rearrangement links TRBV6-4 to TRBJ2-3; TRBD2 matches 10 bases. With 8 bases clipped from V and 8 bases from J, the junction kept 16 bases outside the gene matches. The CDR3 spans 16 residues. Germline V lookup: CDR1 MRHNA, CDR2 SNTAGT. The CDR3 sequence is CASSREAGGTSGTQYF. As DNA, the CDR3 is TGTGCCAGCTCAAGGGAAGCGGGAGGGACGTCGGGTACGCAGTATTTT.

This rearrangement joins TRBV3-1 (or the pseudogene TRBV3-2) to TRBJ1-4; TRBD1 matches at 7 bases. V lost 2 bases and J lost 8; bases outside the gene matches: 5. Germline-derived CDR1 and CDR2 are LGHDT and YNNKEL (reference sequence). The CDR3 length is 14 residues. The chain's CDR3 is CASSQIQGGEKLFF. DNA for the CDR3: TGTGCCAGCAGCCAAATCCAGGGGGGCGAAAAACTGTTTTTT.

This clone appeared a single time. This sequence joins TRBV4-1 and TRBJ1-6, with 7 positions matching TRBD1. The ends lost 2 bases at V and 10 bases at J; junction bases unmatched: 8. The CDR3 extends over 15 amino acids. The germline V gene has CDR1 MGHRA and CDR2 YSYEKL. The CDR3 spells CASSQYRQGGSPLHF. The DNA for the CDR3 is TGCGCCAGCAGCCAATACCGACAGGGCGGCTCACCCCTCCACTTT.

This chain connects TRBV29-1 to TRBJ2-7; D is possibly TRBD1 (6 bases). Trimming stripped 1 base from V and 2 bases from J, with 6 bases between. Germline assignment: CDR1 SQVTM and CDR2 ANQGSEA. The CDR3 is made up of 12 amino acids. The CDR3 nucleotides read TGCAGCGTTGAAGGGACAGCCTACGAGCAGTACTTC. Amino acids: CSVEGTAYEQYF.

The chain couples TRBV6-5 to TRBJ1-5, with D possibly matching TRBD1 (5 bases). The CDR3 is made up of 12 amino acids. Looked up from germline, CDR1 is MNHEY and CDR2 is SVGAGI. With 8 bases removed from V and 11 bases from J, the gap between germline ends came to 16 bases. The CDR3 spells CASGPGAGTQHF. CDR3 coding DNA: TGTGCCAGCGGCCCCGGGGCGGGGACCCAGCATTTT.

Remarks on this clone: Different DNA sequences within this sample yield the same CDR3. This chain uses TRBV4-1 with TRBJ1-5, with D uncertain. Germline V gene lookup returns CDR1 MGHRA and CDR2 YSYEKL. The CDR3 is 13 amino acids. Trimming removed 1 base from V and 4 bases from J, with 5 bases in between. CDR3 region: CASSQVGNQPQHF. DNA of the CDR3: TGCGCCAGCAGCCAAGTCGGTAATCAGCCCCAGCATTTT.

This chain links TRBV5-4 with TRBJ2-7; the match to TRBD2 covers 7 bases. Germline V CDR1 and CDR2: SGHNT, YYREEE (reference sequence). The trim removed 2 bases at V and 5 bases at J, leaving 7 bases unmatched. CDR3 length equals 14 residues. The CDR3: CASSFGRVGNEQYF. The CDR3 DNA reads TGTGCCAGCAGCTTTGGGAGGGTGGGGAACGAGCAGTACTTC.

This sequence joins TRBV24-1 and TRBJ2-2; D uncertain. Deletions cut 7 bases from V and 4 bases from J, with 3 bases between. The CDR3 sequence is 11 residues long. Germline CDR1 KGHDR, CDR2 SFDVKD. The CDR3 nucleotides read TGTGCCACCAGCTCCACCGGGGAGCTGTTTTTT. Its translation is CATSSTGELFF.

For the CDR3, the DNA is TGTGCCAGCAGCTTAGTGGCCAACACCGGGACAGGGGTTCCTGAAGCTTTCTTT. Protein sequence: CASSLVANTGTGVPEAFF. The J gene is TRBJ1-1, the V gene TRBV13; 10 nucleotides line up with TRBD1. After removal of 1 base from V and 6 bases from J, the junction contained 14 bases not matched to a gene. The CDR3 is 18 residues long. Germline CDR1 PRHDT, CDR2 FYEKMQ (reference sequence).

V usage is TRBV7-9 and J usage is TRBJ1-2; a possible D gene is TRBD1 (5 bases). The V end was cut by 1 base, the J end by 5 bases, with 14 bases between. Germline loops: CDR1 SEHNR, CDR2 FQNEAQ (reference sequence). This CDR3 has 15 amino acids. CDR3 region: CASSLGAARTYGYTF. The CDR3 nucleotides are TGTGCCAGCAGCTTAGGGGCAGCTAGGACATATGGCTACACCTTC.

This clone was observed once. The chain has TRBV27 and TRBJ2-3, with D possibly matching TRBD2 (5 bases). Germline-derived CDR1 and CDR2 are MNHEY and SMNVEV (reference sequence). CDR3 length equals 14 residues. V was cut by 6 bases and J by 8 bases, with 18 bases left in between. CDR3 region: CASSGLNQDGTQYF. As DNA, the CDR3 is TGTGCCAGCAGCGGACTGAATCAAGATGGTACGCAGTATTTT.

The V call is TRBV18, the J call TRBJ1-1; tentatively, D is TRBD1 (5 bases). Between the trimmed V and J ends, which lost 4 bases and 2 bases, there was a span of 14 bases. CDR1 is KGHSH and CDR2 is LQKENI in the germline V gene. This CDR3 spans 15 amino acids. The CDR3 DNA follows: TGTGCCAGCTCACTCAGTCAAGGGGCAAACACTGAAGCTTTCTTT. This translates into CASSLSQGANTEAFF.

The CDR3 is CASSPQGNGYTF. For the CDR3, the DNA is TGCGCCAGCAGCCCACAGGGAAATGGCTACACCTTC. The chain joins TRBV5-1 to TRBJ1-2, with TRBD1 as a possible D gene (6 bases). The V and J ends lost 4 bases and 6 bases respectively, with 10 bases between them. In germline, CDR1 is SGHRS, CDR2 YFSETQ. The CDR3 sequence is 12 residues long.